The 9 T cell receptor beta chains presented below share a single source sample, sequenced in a study of PD-1 blockade in classical Hodgkin lymphoma. Each patient relapsed following autologous stem cell transplantation, and prior brentuximab vedotin exposure differed. Magnetic negative selection served to purify CD4+ T cells out of PBMCs that had been thawed. TCRdb's copy holds only in-frame clones and misses some; the assay was immunoSEQ multiplex PCR. Found here are around 13,000 clones, almost 90% of them singletons; the top ten hold roughly 0.46%. This specimen was CD4+ T cells from blood, taken at baseline. The source is a human donor with classical Hodgkin lymphoma.

This clone was counted a single time. The rearrangement links TRBV28 to TRBJ1-5, with D maybe TRBD1 (5 bases). V shed 10 bases and J shed 2 bases, with 12 bases lying between them. The CDR3 totals 13 residues. Germline loops: CDR1 MDHEN, CDR2 SYDVKM. CDR3 sequence (DNA): TGTGCCATTGCCCGGGGCGGCAATCAGCCCCAGCATTTT. This encodes CAIARGGNQPQHF.

The V and J genes are TRBV7-9 and TRBJ2-3; D is unresolved. The CDR3 length is 15 residues. The germline V gene has CDR1 SEHNR and CDR2 FQNEAQ (reference sequence). V dropped 5 bases and J dropped 5 bases, with 17 bases sitting between them. The CDR3 sequence is CASSHPRPGKDTQYF. CDR3 sequence (DNA): TGTGCCAGCAGCCATCCACGGCCGGGCAAAGATACGCAGTATTTT.

The rearrangement links TRBV28 to TRBJ2-6; D gene uncertain. Per germline, CDR1 MDHEN and CDR2 SYDVKM. V dropped 2 bases and J dropped 1 base, with 9 bases sitting between them. The CDR3 is 16 amino acids. CDR3 in DNA: TGTGCCAGCAGTTTAGGGCCGTTGTCTGGGGCCAACGTCCTGACTTTC. Its protein is CASSLGPLSGANVLTF.

The chain uses TRBV10-3 and TRBJ1-3, with D uncertain. This CDR3 has 15 amino acids. The V gene lost 7 bases and the J gene lost 2 bases, with 15 bases spanning the gap. CDR1 and CDR2 from the germline V gene are ENHRY and SYGVKD. The CDR3 DNA is TGTGCCATCAATTCGGACGGACTGCCTGGAAACACCATATATTTT. Translation: CAINSDGLPGNTIYF.

The chain is built from TRBV7-2 and TRBJ2-5; 9 nucleotides agree with TRBD2. The V gene's germline CDR1 is SGHTA and CDR2 FQGNSA. V lost 4 bases and J lost 0; bases outside the gene matches: 6. CDR3 length: 16 residues. CDR3 bases: TGTGCCAGCAGCTCCGGGCGGGGGGGCTACCAAGAGACCCAGTACTTC. Translated: CASSSGRGGYQETQYF.

This clone was observed a single time. The rearrangement links TRBV30 to TRBJ2-7; D not certain. This CDR3 region has 13 residues. The V gene lost 2 bases and the J gene lost 0 bases, with 8 bases spanning the gap. CDR1 GTSNPN and CDR2 SVGIG come from the germline V gene (reference sequence). The CDR3 bases are TGTGCCTGGAGTCTGACCCCCTCCTACGAGCAGTACTTC. Translation: CAWSLTPSYEQYF.

V and J are TRBV4-1 and TRBJ1-4, with 10 nucleotides matching TRBD1. Per the germline V gene, CDR1 is MGHRA and CDR2 is YSYEKL. The CDR3 is made up of 19 amino acids. The trim removed 8 bases at V and 0 bases at J, leaving 15 bases unmatched. The CDR3 reads CASSKGGQGHFATNEKLFF. CDR3 coding DNA: TGCGCCAGCTCGAAGGGGGGACAGGGGCATTTTGCAACTAATGAAAAACTGTTTTTT.

V is TRBV10-2 and J is TRBJ2-1; 8 nucleotides agree with TRBD1. This CDR3 region has 14 residues. Germline trimming cut 8 bases from V and 3 bases from J; bases unmatched to any gene: 6. In germline, CDR1 is WSHSY, CDR2 SAAADI. Written as DNA, the CDR3 is TGCGCCAGCGGTGGGACAGGCCACTACAATGAGCAGTTCTTC. This encodes CASGGTGHYNEQFF.

The rearrangement joins TRBV5-6 to TRBJ2-4; perhaps TRBD1 as D (6 bases). The CDR3 is 13 residues long. The V end lost 0 bases, the J end lost 9 bases, and 10 bases lay between the germline ends. CDR1 is SGHDT, CDR2 YYEEEE, per germline. The CDR3: CASSLGTDGIQYF. In DNA form, the CDR3 reads TGTGCCAGCAGCTTGGGGACAGACGGCATTCAGTACTTC.